This TCR beta chain was profiled in a study of blood T cell repertoires in COVID-19. Germline lookup yields CDR1 GTSNPN and CDR2 SVGIG (reference sequence). The CDR3 has 14 amino acids. The V end was cut by 1 base, the J end by 12 bases, with 19 bases between. The assay was immunoSEQ multiplex PCR, and TCRdb's table has in-frame clones only and misses some. The data contain more than 250,000 clones, around 88% of them seen just once; the ten biggest clones take up around 1.2%. The sample comprised PBMCs or T cells enriched from blood (not recorded which). This chain connects TRBV30 to TRBJ2-4, with D uncertain. This TCR derives from a woman aged 40 to 50 with acute COVID-19. CDR3 in DNA: TGTGCCTGGAGTGCTCAGACTTCTCCTACCGGTCAGTACTTC. It yields the protein CAWSAQTSPTGQYF.